One and the same sample provided the 5 T cell receptor beta chains below, sequenced in a study of cytomegalovirus exposure and HLA in healthy donors. PCR involved 60 Vbeta and 13 Jbeta primers. The repertoire was sequenced with immunoSEQ multiplex PCR; TCRdb's copy has only in-frame clones and lacks some. In the table there are about 170,000 clones, approximately 80% of which are singletons. Sequences were obtained from PBMCs. The receptors come from a male donor in good health and CMV-seronegative.

The rearrangement uses TRBV9 and TRBJ2-5; 12 bases line up with TRBD2. The DNA matches TRBJ2-7 better at its end, which makes the J call doubtful. Germline lookup yields CDR1 SGDLS and CDR2 YYNGEE. The CDR3 runs 15 residues. CDR3 in DNA: TGTGCCAGCAGCGTCGGACTAGCGGGGCAAGACGAGCAGTACTTC. Encoded protein: CASSVGLAGQDEQYF.

The chain carries TRBV11-2 and TRBJ2-7; TRBD1 is a possible D gene (6 bases). Germline loops: CDR1 SGHAT, CDR2 FQNNGV. The CDR3 extends over 14 amino acids. V shed 1 base and J shed 4 bases, with 11 bases lying between them. The CDR3 reads CASSLGGRPYEQYF. For the CDR3, the DNA is TGTGCCAGCAGCTTAGGGGGGCGGCCTTACGAGCAGTACTTC.

The J gene is TRBJ2-7, the V gene TRBV4-2; 7 bases align to TRBD1. Germline trimming cut 1 base from V and 2 bases from J; bases unmatched to any gene: 8. Germline V CDR1 and CDR2: LGHNA, YNFKEQ. The CDR3 is 16 amino acids. The CDR3, as DNA: TGTGCCAGCAGCCAAGTTCGCCGGGACAGAACCTACGAGCAGTACTTC. Translation: CASSQVRRDRTYEQYF.

The chain carries TRBV7-8 and TRBJ1-5; D is undetermined. The germline V gene encodes CDR1 SGHVS and CDR2 FQNEAQ. This CDR3 spans 15 amino acids. V dropped 2 bases and J dropped 9 bases, with 17 bases sitting between them. The CDR3 region is CASSLREDPTVPQHF. The CDR3 coding sequence is TGTGCCAGCAGCTTAAGGGAGGACCCCACTGTGCCCCAGCATTTT.

This rearrangement joins TRBV5-4 to TRBJ2-7; the D gene is possibly TRBD2 (6 bases). CDR3 length: 17 residues. Trimming removed 0 bases at V and 0 bases at J, with 16 bases between. Germline V gene data show CDR1 as SGHNT and CDR2 as YYREEE (reference sequence). The CDR3 spells CASSLGTTLPSSYEQYF. The DNA for the CDR3 is TGTGCCAGCAGCTTGGGGACTACCTTACCGAGCTCCTACGAGCAGTACTTC.